The sequence of this T cell receptor (beta chain) was determined in a study of neurological immune-mediated disorders. This clonotype was seen many times. Its target is unknown. TCRdb reanalysed the 5' RACE reads using MiXCR and keeps one entry per CDR3 protein. Here the sample spans about 55,000 distinct CDR3 sequences, approximately 4.1% being singletons. Trimming removed 6 bases at V and 3 bases at J, with 18 bases between. There are 15 residues in the CDR3. In germline, CDR1 is MDHEN, CDR2 SYDVKM. The study's findings and limits: Expansion of TCR clones was greatest in HTLV-1-associated myelopathy and smallest in multiple sclerosis, where it fell below that of healthy controls.

J is TRBJ2-7 and V is TRBV28; TRBD2 is a possible D gene (5 bases). The clonotype was recovered from a man in his fifties with multiple sclerosis. Material: PBMCs. This CDR3 is CASSTGSGGFYEQYF. The CDR3 nucleotides read TGTGCCAGCAGCACCGGCTCAGGAGGCTTCTACGAGCAGTACTTC.